What follows are 5 T cell receptor beta chains derived from one specimen sequenced in a study of cytomegalovirus exposure and HLA in healthy donors. Use of 60 Vbeta and 13 Jbeta primers characterized the PCR. TCRdb's copy holds only in-frame clones and misses some; the assay was immunoSEQ multiplex PCR. The table shows about 200,000 clones, with approximately 79% occurring only once. The sequenced sample consisted of PBMCs. All receptors come from a man aged 45-65 years in good health and CMV-seronegative.

This clone was seen more than once but under ten times. The rearrangement links TRBV28 to TRBJ2-7; a weak D match, TRBD2 (7 bases). CDR1 and CDR2 (germline): MDHEN, SYDVKM. CDR3 length equals 17 residues. Trimming removed 6 bases from V and 6 bases from J, with 27 bases in between. The chain's CDR3 is CASRVPSRGGGGVEQYF. CDR3 in DNA: TGTGCCAGCAGAGTACCCTCGAGGGGCGGGGGCGGGGTCGAGCAGTACTTC.

CDR3 protein: CASSHDREWNEKLFF. CDR3 sequence (DNA): TGTGCCAGCAGTCACGACAGGGAGTGGAATGAAAAACTGTTTTTT. The chain joins TRBV6-5 to TRBJ1-4, with TRBD1 matching 7 bases. Trimming took 5 bases from V and 5 from J; bases not matched to a gene: 8. The CDR3 totals 15 residues. The germline V gene has CDR1 MNHEY and CDR2 SVGAGI.

The chain is built from TRBV27 and TRBJ2-5; 7 bases line up with TRBD1. The CDR3 totals 13 residues. CDR1 MNHEY and CDR2 SMNVEV come from the germline V gene (reference sequence). V was pared by 4 bases and J by 5 bases, with 4 bases of the junction left unmatched. The CDR3 sequence: CASSWTGWETQYF. As DNA, the CDR3 is TGTGCCAGCAGTTGGACAGGTTGGGAGACCCAGTACTTC.

This chain uses TRBV5-1 with TRBJ2-3, with 12 positions matching TRBD2. Germline CDR1 SGHRS, CDR2 YFSETQ. With 4 bases clipped from V and 2 bases from J, the junction kept 5 bases outside the gene matches. The CDR3 is made up of 16 amino acids. CDR3 in DNA: TGCGCCAGCAGCCCTCGACTAGCGGGAGCCACAGATACGCAGTATTTT. Translation: CASSPRLAGATDTQYF.

The chain has TRBV28 and TRBJ2-2, with a possible D match to TRBD1 (6 bases). CDR1 is MDHEN and CDR2 is SYDVKM in the germline V gene. The CDR3 has 16 residues. The ends were cut back, 4 bases at V and 2 bases at J, with 14 bases in the middle. The CDR3 is CASSSPGTPNTGELFF. The CDR3 DNA follows: TGTGCCAGCAGTTCTCCCGGGACACCCAACACCGGGGAGCTGTTTTTT.